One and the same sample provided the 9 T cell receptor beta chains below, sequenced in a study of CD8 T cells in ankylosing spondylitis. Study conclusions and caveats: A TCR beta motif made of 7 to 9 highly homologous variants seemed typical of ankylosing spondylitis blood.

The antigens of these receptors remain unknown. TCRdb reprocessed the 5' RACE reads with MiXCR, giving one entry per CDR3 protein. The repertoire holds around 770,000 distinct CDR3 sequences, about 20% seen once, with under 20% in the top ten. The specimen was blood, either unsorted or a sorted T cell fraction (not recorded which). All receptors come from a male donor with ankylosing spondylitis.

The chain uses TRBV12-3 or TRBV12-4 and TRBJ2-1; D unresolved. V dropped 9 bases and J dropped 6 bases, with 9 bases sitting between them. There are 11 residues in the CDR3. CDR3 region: CASLTANEQFF. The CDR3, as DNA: TGTGCCAGTCTCACCGCCAATGAGCAGTTCTTC.

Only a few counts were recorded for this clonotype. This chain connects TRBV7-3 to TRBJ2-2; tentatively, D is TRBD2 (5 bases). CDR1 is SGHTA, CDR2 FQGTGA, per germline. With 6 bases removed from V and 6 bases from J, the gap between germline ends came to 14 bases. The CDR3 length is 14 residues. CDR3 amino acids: CASRSAGQAGELFF. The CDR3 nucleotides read TGTGCCAGCAGATCGGCGGGTCAGGCCGGGGAGCTGTTTTTT.

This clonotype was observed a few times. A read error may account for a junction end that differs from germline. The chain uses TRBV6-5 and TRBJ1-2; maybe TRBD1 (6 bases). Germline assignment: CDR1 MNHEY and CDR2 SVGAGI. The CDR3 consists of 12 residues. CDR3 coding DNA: TGTGCCAGCACCGAGGGGGTCGCCCCCCCTTCCTTC. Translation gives CASTEGVAPPSF.

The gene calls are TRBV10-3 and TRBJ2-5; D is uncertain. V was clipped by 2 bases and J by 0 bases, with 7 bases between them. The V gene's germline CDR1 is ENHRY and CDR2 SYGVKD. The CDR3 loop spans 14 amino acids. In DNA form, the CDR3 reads TGTGCCATCAGTGAGGGCAGTTACCAAGAGACCCAGTACTTC. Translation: CAISEGSYQETQYF.

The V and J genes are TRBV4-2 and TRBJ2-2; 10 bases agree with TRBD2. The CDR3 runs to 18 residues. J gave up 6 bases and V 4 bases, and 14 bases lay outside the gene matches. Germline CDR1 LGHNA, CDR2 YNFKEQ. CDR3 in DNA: TGTGCCAGCAGCCCCGGTCCTAGCGGGAGTGGTCGGGCCGGGGAGCTGTTTTTT. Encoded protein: CASSPGPSGSGRAGELFF.

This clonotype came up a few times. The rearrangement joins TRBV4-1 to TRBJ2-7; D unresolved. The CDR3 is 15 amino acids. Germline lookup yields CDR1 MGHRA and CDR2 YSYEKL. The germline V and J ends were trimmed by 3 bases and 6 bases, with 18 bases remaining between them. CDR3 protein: CASSQVVGDLAEQYF. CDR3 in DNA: TGCGCCAGCAGCCAGGTGGTTGGGGATCTCGCCGAGCAGTACTTC.

Written as DNA, the CDR3 is TGCGCCAGCAGCTCCGGGACTGAAAAATCGGGGGGCTACACCTTC. As protein: CASSSGTEKSGGYTF. The chain combines TRBV5-1 with TRBJ1-2, with a possible D match to TRBD1 (5 bases). The germline V and J ends were trimmed by 3 bases and 8 bases, with 20 bases remaining between them. There are 15 residues in the CDR3. Germline lookup yields CDR1 SGHRS and CDR2 YFSETQ.

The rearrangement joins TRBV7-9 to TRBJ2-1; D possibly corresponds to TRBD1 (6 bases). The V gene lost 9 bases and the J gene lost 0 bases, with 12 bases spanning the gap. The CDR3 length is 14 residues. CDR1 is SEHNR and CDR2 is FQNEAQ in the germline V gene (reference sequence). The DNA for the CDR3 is TGTGCCAGTAGCCGGGACACCTCCTACAATGAGCAGTTCTTC. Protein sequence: CASSRDTSYNEQFF.

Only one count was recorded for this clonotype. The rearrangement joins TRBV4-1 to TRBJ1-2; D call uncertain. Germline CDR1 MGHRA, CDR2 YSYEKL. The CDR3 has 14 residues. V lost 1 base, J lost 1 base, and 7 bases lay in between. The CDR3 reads CASSQGDHNYGYTF. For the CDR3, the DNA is TGCGCCAGCAGCCAAGGGGATCATAACTATGGCTACACCTTC.